Here is one T cell receptor (beta chain) with its context. Data came from immunoSEQ multiplex PCR; TCRdb stores just in-frame clones and leaves some out. The sample includes some 250,000 clones, approximately 83% seen only once; the top ten take 1.5% to 2%. The sample comes from a study of blood T cell repertoires in COVID-19. Trimming cost V 6 bases and J 8 bases, with 19 bases left between them. The CDR3 sequence is 15 residues long. Germline CDR1 reads MDHEN; CDR2 reads SYDVKM. The material sequenced was PBMCs or T cells enriched from blood (not recorded which). The sequence derives from a woman aged 45-65 years who had recovered from COVID-19. The chain is built from TRBV28 and TRBJ2-2; weak D call: TRBD1 (6 bases). CDR3 DNA: TGTGCCAGCAGATCTGATGGATCAGGGGCAGGGGAGCTGTTTTTT. Protein: CASRSDGSGAGELFF.